This T cell receptor (beta chain) emerged from a study of blood T cell repertoires in COVID-19. The length of the CDR3 is 17 residues. With 0 bases removed from V and 4 bases from J, the gap between germline ends came to 17 bases. CDR1 and CDR2 (germline): SGHDT, YYEEEE. How the authors handled the data: Counts of nucleated cells, estimated from reference gene primer amplification, were obtained. Sequencing was performed with immunoSEQ multiplex PCR; in TCRdb, only in-frame clones are kept and a portion is missing. D and trimming come from the DNA, and the V and J calls and clone size come from that table. The data hold fewer than 95,000 clones, with roughly 85% observed a single time.

The chain couples TRBV5-6 to TRBJ2-1; the D is unclear. What was sequenced was peripheral blood. The receptor's source is a man aged 45 to 65 with active or convalescent COVID-19. CDR3 region: CASSLDSMAMLYNEQFF. CDR3 bases: TGTGCCAGCAGCTTGGACAGTATGGCTATGTTGTACAATGAGCAGTTCTTC. The variable domain in full, with the rest retrieved from reference TRBV5-6 and TRBJ2-1, is DAGVTQSPTHLIKTRGQQVTLRCSPKSGHDTVSWYQQALGQGPQFIFQYYEEEERQRGNFPDRFSGHQFPNYSSELNVNALLLGDSALYLCASSLDSMAMLYNEQFFGPGTRLTVL.